Following are 6 T cell receptor beta chains from one sample sequenced in a study of human T cells and chemical hapten exposure. Via MiXCR, TCRdb re-called the RACE reads, giving one row per CDR3 protein. Of about 54,000 distinct CDR3 sequences detected, just under 10% appear once; the ten largest clones hold approximately 1.7%. Time point meaning: patch test 2, 6 weeks after DPC sensitization. Treatment of the sample: therapeutic diphenylcyclopropenone sensitization with weekly scalp DPC. This sample comprised whole blood, obtained in connection with sensitization to the hapten diphenylcyclopropenone (DPC). These receptors came from a woman aged 50 to 60 with alopecia areata. Some clones in this sample may be carry-over from other donors' samples.

The chain joins TRBV28 to TRBJ1-2; 7 bases line up with TRBD1. From germline, CDR1 is MDHEN and CDR2 SYDVKM. The CDR3 has 14 amino acids. V shed 2 bases, J shed 0 bases, and the junction held 0 bases outside the gene matches. This CDR3 reads CASSLGTANYGYTF. The CDR3 nucleotides read TGTGCCAGCAGTTTAGGGACAGCTAACTATGGCTACACCTTC.

This clonotype turned up a few times. The V and J genes are TRBV4-3 and TRBJ1-5; D remains ambiguous. The CDR3 has 13 amino acids. CDR1 is LGHNA, CDR2 YSLEER, per germline. V lost 0 bases to trimming and J lost 5 bases, with 5 bases between them. The CDR3 DNA reads as TGCGCCAGCAGCCAAGATTCCCATCAGCCCCAGCATTTT. Its translation is CASSQDSHQPQHF.

This clonotype was observed a handful of times. This chain joins TRBV6-1 and TRBJ2-4; tentatively, D is TRBD1 or TRBD2 (6 bases each). The ends were cut back, 10 bases at V and 2 bases at J, with 15 bases in the middle. This CDR3 region has 14 residues. Germline values: CDR1 MNHNS, CDR2 SASEGT. CDR3 loop: CAILEGGTKNIQYF. CDR3 nucleotides: TGTGCCATCTTAGAAGGGGGGACCAAAAACATTCAGTACTTC.

The V gene is TRBV7-2, the J gene TRBJ1-3, with D unresolved. CDR1 and CDR2 (germline): SGHTA, FQGNSA. This CDR3 contains 13 residues. Deletions cut 4 bases from V and 3 bases from J, with 7 bases between. CDR3 nucleotide sequence: TGTGCCAGCAGCTCTGGACGTGGAAACACCATATATTTT. Encoded protein: CASSSGRGNTIYF.

This clonotype was observed many times. The chain carries TRBV9 and TRBJ1-1; no reliable D call. CDR3 length: 15 residues. The germline V gene encodes CDR1 SGDLS and CDR2 YYNGEE. Trimming shortened V by 3 bases and J by 0 bases, and 12 bases separated the two germline ends. In DNA form, the CDR3 reads TGTGCCAGCAGCGCGGACGTTGAGATGAACACTGAAGCTTTCTTT. Encoded protein: CASSADVEMNTEAFF. Supplemented by reference TRBV9 and TRBJ1-1, the full variable domain reads DSGVTQTPKHLITATGQRVTLRCSPRSGDLSVYWYQQSLDQGLQFLIQYYNGEERAKGNILERFSAQQFPDLHSELNLSSLELGDSALYFCASSADVEMNTEAFFGQGTRLTVV.

The rearrangement links TRBV6-5 to TRBJ2-3; 9 bases agree with TRBD2. J lost 2 bases, V lost 3 bases, and 12 bases had no gene match. The CDR3 runs 18 residues. Per germline, CDR1 MNHEY and CDR2 SVGAGI. This CDR3 is CASSYGRGGSVVTDTQYF. In nucleotides, the CDR3 is TGTGCCAGCAGTTATGGGCGGGGGGGCTCCGTTGTCACAGATACGCAGTATTTT.